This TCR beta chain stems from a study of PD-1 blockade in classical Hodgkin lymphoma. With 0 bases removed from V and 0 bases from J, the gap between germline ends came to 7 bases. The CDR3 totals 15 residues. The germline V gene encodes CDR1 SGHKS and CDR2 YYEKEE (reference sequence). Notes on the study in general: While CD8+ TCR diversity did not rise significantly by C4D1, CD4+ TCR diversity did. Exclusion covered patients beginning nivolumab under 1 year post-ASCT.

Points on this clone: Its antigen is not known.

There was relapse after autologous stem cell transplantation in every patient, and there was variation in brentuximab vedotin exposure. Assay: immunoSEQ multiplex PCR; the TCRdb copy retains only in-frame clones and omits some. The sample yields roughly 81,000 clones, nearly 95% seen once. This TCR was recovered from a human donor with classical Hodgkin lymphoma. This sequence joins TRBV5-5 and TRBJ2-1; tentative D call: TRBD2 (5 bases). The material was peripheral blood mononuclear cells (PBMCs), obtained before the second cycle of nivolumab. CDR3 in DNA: TGTGCCAGCAGCTTGGTGGCGGGCTCCTACAATGAGCAGTTCTTC. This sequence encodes CASSLVAGSYNEQFF.